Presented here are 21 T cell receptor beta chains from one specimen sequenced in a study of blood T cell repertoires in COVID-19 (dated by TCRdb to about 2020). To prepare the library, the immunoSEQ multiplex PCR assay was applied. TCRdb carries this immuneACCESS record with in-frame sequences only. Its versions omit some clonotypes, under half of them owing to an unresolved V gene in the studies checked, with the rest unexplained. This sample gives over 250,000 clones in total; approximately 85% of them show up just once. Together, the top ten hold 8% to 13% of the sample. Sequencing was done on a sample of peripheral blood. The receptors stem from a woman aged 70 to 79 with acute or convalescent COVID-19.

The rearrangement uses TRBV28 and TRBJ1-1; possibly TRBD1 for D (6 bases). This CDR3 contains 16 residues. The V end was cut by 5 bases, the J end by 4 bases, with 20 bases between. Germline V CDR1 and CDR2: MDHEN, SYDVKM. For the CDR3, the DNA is TGTGCCAGCAGTCCGAACGGTCGGGGGGCGAGCACTGAAGCTTTCTTT. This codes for CASSPNGRGASTEAFF.

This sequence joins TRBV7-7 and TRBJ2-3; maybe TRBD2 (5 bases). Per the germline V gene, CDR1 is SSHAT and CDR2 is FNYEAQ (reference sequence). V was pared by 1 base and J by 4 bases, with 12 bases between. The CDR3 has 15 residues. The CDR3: CASSLGGPQADTQYF. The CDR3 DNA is TGTGCCAGCAGCTTAGGCGGGCCGCAAGCAGATACGCAGTATTTT.

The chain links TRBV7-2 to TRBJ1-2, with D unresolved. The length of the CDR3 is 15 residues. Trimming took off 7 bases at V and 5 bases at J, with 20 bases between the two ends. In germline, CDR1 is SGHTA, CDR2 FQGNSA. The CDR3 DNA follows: TGTGCCAGCAAAAACGACCGCGGAAATCATTATGGCTACACCTTC. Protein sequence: CASKNDRGNHYGYTF.

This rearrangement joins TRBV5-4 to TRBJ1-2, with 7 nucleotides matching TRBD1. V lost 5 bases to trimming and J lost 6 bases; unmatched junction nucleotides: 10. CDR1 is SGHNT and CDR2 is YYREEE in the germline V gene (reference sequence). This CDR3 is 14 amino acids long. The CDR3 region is CASRYSGTDNGYTF. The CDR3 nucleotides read TGTGCCAGCAGATACTCCGGGACAGATAATGGCTACACCTTC.

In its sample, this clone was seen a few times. The CDR3 DNA is TGTGCCAGCAGCCCGGATCTAAGGGGTCACGAGCAGTACTTC. Its translation: CASSPDLRGHEQYF. The chain has TRBV7-6 and TRBJ2-7, with D perhaps matching TRBD1 (5 bases). Germline-derived CDR1 and CDR2 are SGHVS and FNYEAQ. The CDR3 is 14 amino acids. The V end lost 5 bases, the J end lost 5 bases, and 16 bases lay between the germline ends.

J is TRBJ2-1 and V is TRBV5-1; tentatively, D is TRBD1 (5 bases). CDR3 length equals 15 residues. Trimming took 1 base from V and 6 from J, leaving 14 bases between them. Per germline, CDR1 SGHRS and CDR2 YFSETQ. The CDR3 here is CASSLFALQGNEQFF. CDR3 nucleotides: TGCGCCAGCAGCTTGTTTGCGCTTCAGGGCAATGAGCAGTTCTTC.

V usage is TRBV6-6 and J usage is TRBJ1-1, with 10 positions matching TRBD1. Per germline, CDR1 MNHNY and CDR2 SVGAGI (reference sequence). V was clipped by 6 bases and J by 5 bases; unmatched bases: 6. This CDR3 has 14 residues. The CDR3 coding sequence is TGTGCCAGCAGCCCGGGACAGGGGAGAACTGAAGCTTTCTTT. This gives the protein CASSPGQGRTEAFF.

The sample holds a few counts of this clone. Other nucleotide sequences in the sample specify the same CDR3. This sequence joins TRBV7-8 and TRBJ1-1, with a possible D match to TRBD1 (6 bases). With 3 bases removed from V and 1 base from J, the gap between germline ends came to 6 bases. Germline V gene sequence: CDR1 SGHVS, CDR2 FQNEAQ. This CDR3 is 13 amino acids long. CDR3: CASSLGANTEAFF. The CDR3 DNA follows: TGTGCCAGCAGCTTGGGGGCGAACACTGAAGCTTTCTTT.

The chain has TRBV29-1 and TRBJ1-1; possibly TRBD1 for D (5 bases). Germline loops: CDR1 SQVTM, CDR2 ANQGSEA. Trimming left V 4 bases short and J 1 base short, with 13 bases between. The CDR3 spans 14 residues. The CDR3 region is CSVVKSTANTEAFF. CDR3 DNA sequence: TGCAGCGTTGTAAAGTCGACAGCGAACACTGAAGCTTTCTTT.

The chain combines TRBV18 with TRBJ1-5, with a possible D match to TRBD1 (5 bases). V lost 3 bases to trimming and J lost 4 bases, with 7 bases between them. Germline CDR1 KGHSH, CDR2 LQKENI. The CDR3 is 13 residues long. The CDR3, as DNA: TGTGCCAGCTCACCGCAGGGAAATCAGCCCCAGCATTTT. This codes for CASSPQGNQPQHF.

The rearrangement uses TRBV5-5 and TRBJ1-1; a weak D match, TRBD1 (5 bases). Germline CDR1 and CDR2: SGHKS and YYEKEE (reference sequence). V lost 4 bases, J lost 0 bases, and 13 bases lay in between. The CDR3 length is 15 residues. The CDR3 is CASSQTGQMNTEAFF. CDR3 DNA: TGTGCCAGCAGCCAAACCGGACAAATGAACACTGAAGCTTTCTTT.

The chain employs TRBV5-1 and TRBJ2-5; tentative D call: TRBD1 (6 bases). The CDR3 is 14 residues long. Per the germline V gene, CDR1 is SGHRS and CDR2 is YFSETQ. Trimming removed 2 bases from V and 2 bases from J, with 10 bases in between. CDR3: CASSFSTGQETQYF. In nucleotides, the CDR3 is TGCGCCAGCAGCTTCTCGACAGGTCAAGAGACCCAGTACTTC.

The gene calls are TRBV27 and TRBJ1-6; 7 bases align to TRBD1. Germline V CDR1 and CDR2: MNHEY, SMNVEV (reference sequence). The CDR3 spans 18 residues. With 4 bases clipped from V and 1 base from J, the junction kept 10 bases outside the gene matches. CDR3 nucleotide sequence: TGTGCCAGCAGTTCCCGACAGGGCGGATTTTCCTATAATTCACCCCTCCACTTT. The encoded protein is CASSSRQGGFSYNSPLHF.

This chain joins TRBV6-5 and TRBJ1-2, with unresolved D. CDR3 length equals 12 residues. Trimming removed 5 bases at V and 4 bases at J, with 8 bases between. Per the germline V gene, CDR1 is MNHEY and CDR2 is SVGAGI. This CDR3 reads CASSPLSYGYTF. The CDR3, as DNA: TGTGCCAGCAGTCCACTCTCCTATGGCTACACCTTC.

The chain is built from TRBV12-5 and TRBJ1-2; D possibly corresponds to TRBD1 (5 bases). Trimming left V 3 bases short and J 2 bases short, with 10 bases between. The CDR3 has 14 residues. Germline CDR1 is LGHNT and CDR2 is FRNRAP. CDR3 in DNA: TGTGCTAGTGGTTTCGGGGGGGGAAACTATGGCTACACCTTC. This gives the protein CASGFGGGNYGYTF.

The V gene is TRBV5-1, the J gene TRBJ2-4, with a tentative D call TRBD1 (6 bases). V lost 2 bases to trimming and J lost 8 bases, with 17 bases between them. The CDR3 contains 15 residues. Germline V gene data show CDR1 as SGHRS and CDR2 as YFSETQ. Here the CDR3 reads CASSLTGIRIDIQYF. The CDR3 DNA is TGCGCCAGCAGCTTAACAGGGATAAGAATTGACATTCAGTACTTC.

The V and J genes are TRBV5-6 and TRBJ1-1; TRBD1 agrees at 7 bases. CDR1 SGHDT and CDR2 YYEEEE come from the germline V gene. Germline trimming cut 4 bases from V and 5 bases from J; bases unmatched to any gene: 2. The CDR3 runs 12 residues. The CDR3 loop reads CASSPGGTEAFF. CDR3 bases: TGTGCCAGCAGCCCAGGGGGTACTGAAGCTTTCTTT.

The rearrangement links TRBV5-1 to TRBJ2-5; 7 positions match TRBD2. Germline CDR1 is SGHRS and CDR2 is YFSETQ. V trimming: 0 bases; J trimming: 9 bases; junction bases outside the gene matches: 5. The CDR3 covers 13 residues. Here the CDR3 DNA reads TGCGCCAGCAGCTTGGAGACCCGGGAGGCCCAGTACTTC. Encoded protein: CASSLETREAQYF.

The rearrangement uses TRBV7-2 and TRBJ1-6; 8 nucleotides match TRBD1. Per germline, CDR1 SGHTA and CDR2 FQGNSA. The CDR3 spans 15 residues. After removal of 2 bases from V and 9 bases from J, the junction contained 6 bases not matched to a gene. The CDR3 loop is CASSLRTGRSSPLHF. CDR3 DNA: TGTGCCAGCAGCTTACGGACAGGGAGAAGTTCACCCCTCCACTTT.

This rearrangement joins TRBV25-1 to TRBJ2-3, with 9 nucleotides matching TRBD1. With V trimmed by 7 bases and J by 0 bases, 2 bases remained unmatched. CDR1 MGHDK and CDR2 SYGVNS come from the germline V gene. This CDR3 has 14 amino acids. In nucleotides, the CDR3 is TGTGCCAGCACCGGGACAGGGAGCACAGATACGCAGTATTTT. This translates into CASTGTGSTDTQYF.

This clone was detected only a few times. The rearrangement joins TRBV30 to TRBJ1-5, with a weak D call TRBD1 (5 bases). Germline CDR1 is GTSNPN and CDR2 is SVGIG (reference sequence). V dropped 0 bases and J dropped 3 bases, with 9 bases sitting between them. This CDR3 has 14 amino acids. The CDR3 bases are TGTGCCTGGAGTGTAGGGGATGTCAATCAGCCCCAGCATTTT. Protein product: CAWSVGDVNQPQHF.